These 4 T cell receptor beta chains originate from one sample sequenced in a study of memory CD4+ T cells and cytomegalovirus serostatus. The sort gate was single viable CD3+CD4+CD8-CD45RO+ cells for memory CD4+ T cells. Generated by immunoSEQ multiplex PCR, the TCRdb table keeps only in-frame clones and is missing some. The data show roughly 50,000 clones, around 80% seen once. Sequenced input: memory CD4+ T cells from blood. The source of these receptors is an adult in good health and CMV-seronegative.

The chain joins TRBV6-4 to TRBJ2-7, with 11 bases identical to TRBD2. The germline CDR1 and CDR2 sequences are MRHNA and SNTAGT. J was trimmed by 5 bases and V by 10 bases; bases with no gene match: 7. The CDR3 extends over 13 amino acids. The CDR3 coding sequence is TGTGCCACCTCTAGCGGGAGGCTAAACGAGCAGTACTTC. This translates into CATSSGRLNEQYF.

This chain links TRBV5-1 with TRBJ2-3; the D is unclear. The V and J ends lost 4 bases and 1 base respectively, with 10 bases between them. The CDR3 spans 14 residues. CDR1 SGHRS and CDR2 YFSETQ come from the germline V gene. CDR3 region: CASSRAQGTDTQYF. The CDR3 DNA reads TGCGCCAGCAGCAGGGCGCAGGGCACAGATACGCAGTATTTT.

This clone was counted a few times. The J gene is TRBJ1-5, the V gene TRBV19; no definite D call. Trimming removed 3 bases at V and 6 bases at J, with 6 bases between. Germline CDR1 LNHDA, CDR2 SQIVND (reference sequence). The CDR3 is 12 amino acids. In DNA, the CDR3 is TGTGCCAGTAGTATCGGACGTCAGCCCCAGCATTTT. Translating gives CASSIGRQPQHF.

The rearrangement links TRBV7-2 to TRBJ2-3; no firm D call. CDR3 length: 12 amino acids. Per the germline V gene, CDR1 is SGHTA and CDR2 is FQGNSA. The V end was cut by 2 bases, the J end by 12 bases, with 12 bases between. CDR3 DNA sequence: TGTGCCAGCAGCTTAACCGGCGGCCCCCAGTATTTT. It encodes CASSLTGGPQYF.